Shown below are 5 T cell receptor beta chains from a single sample sequenced in a study of T cells in Graves' hyperthyroidism and ophthalmopathy. Amplified TCR beta CDR3 regions came from RNA transcripts. The HTBI primer set was used in a first-round RT-PCR of the TCR CDR3. TCRdb passed the multiplex PCR reads through MiXCR, listing each CDR3 protein once. The sample lists 330,000 or so distinct CDR3 sequences, roughly 19% occurring once. Sequencing was done on a sample of blood. These TCRs come from a man between 50 and 59 years old with Graves' ophthalmopathy.

The CDR3 loop is CAISDAGPIGFNIQYF. CDR3 nucleotides: TGTGCCATCTCGGACGCGGGACCCATTGGGTTTAACATTCAGTACTTC. The chain recombines TRBV10-3 with TRBJ2-4; tentative D call: TRBD2 (6 bases). CDR1 and CDR2 (germline): ENHRY, SYGVKD. Trimming stripped 8 bases from V and 7 bases from J, with 24 bases between. CDR3 size: 16 residues.

This clonotype was picked up many times. J is TRBJ2-3 and V is TRBV30, with unresolved D. The CDR3 has 13 residues. The germline V gene encodes CDR1 GTSNPN and CDR2 SVGIG (reference sequence). With 3 bases removed from V and 2 bases from J, the gap between germline ends came to 9 bases. This CDR3 reads CAWRGDITDTQYF. The CDR3 DNA follows: TGTGCCTGGAGAGGTGATATCACAGATACGCAGTATTTT.

This clonotype occurred many times. The rearrangement uses TRBV28 and TRBJ1-6; D gene uncertain. Germline lookup yields CDR1 MDHEN and CDR2 SYDVKM. Trimming left V 3 bases short and J 10 bases short, with 10 bases between. The CDR3 length is 13 residues. The CDR3 nucleotides are TGTGCCAGCAGTTTCTCCCGGGGATCACCCCTCCACTTT. It translates to CASSFSRGSPLHF.

This chain joins TRBV3-1 and TRBJ1-6; a possible D gene is TRBD1 (6 bases). Trimming took 2 bases from V and 6 from J, leaving 11 bases between them. CDR3 length: 15 residues. Germline CDR1 LGHDT, CDR2 YNNKEL (reference sequence). In DNA, the CDR3 is TGTGCCAGCAGCCAAAGGGGGACCAGTAATTCACCCCTCCACTTT. Translation gives CASSQRGTSNSPLHF.

This clonotype was observed at least ten times. The chain has TRBV6-1 and TRBJ2-7; D uncertain. In germline, CDR1 is MNHNS, CDR2 SASEGT. CDR3 length: 15 residues. The V end was cut by 0 bases, the J end by 3 bases, with 12 bases between. As DNA, the CDR3 is TGTGCCAGCAGTGAAGCCAAGGGATTCTACTACGAGCAGTACTTC. Residues: CASSEAKGFYYEQYF.